This T cell receptor beta chain appears in the sequencing data of a study of STAT3 mutations in large granular lymphocyte leukemia (dated by TCRdb to between 2019 and 2020). About the study as a whole: In roughly half of the longitudinally sequenced T-LGLL patients, canonical activating STAT3 mutations were detected. As controls within the study, a couple of patients with natural killer LGL leukemia were also sequenced longitudinally. Patients with T-cell large granular lymphocyte leukemia underwent serial deep sequencing of TCRbeta CDR3 and STAT3 to reconstruct clonal hierarchy and dynamics. Over half of the T-LGLL patients were given one or more immunosuppressive therapy regimens, and roughly 40% of those treated had a hematologic response. Patients were sequenced at 4 time points on average, with the number of samplings per patient ranging from 2 to 8. From an initial cohort of 207 LGL patients, roughly 17 representative T-LGLL cases were selected for longitudinal TCRbeta and STAT3 sequencing.

DNA was extracted from blood mononuclear cells, and the same DNA was used for both TCR and STAT3 sequencing. Study-wide findings and limitations: Variable intervals between samplings and differing treatment regimens complicated linking therapy response to changes in TCR clonal burden. Because no samples were available when a clone first appeared, clonal expansion was inferred from samplings taken at other points. Dominant TCR clone burden was found to exceed STAT3 mutant burden in several patients, suggesting that STAT3 mutation arose secondarily within a pre-expanded clone. All T-LGLL patients had at least one immunodominant TCRbeta clonotype, and roughly half had multiple immunodominant subclonotypes. Because codominant clonotypes persisted in some patients, a small but highly pathogenic clone may have been missed. TCR clonotype switching after therapy was observed in 6 of 18 patients, and all newly emerging clones were found to be STAT3 wild type.

Turning to this clone: Its antigen remains unidentified. Nothing much larger sits one base from this clone, and base qualities are not available.

TCRbeta libraries were sequenced on an Illumina MiSeq, averaging roughly 41,000 productive templates per sample. Multiplex PCR amplification was used to generate TCRbeta CDR3 libraries with the immunoSEQ assay. In the paper's pipeline: Following a previously defined approach, repertoire diversity was calculated, and values close to 0 point to extremely monoclonal samples. What TCRdb holds here is the immuneACCESS table cut down to in-frame rearrangements. Part of the clones is not present; checked against another copy, under half of the missing clones reflect an unresolved V gene, and the others are unexplained. V, J and clone size derive from that table, while D and trimming were established from the DNA sequence. This sample gives under 35,000 clones in total; roughly 86% of them show up just once. The top ten clones comprise roughly 12% of the sample. From the cysteine through the phenylalanine, the CDR3 covers 15 amino acids. Only the CDR3 portion is preserved as DNA: 45 bases, with reading frame beginning at the first base. The germline V gene (reference sequence) supplies CDR1 LNHDA and CDR2 SQIVND. V is shortened by 5 bases, J by 8 bases, and the region joining them spans 21 bases.

The sequenced sample consisted of peripheral blood mononuclear cells. The rearrangement joined TRBV19 to TRBJ1-2; the D gene remains uncertain. The sequence was obtained from a man aged 60-69 years with T-cell large granular lymphocyte leukemia. Some clones in this sample may be carry-over from other donors' samples. The age is the age at diagnosis. The nucleotide sequence reads TGTGCCAGTAGTCAAGGATGGGCCGCAGCTGGCGGCTACACCTTC. Its protein is CASSQGWAAAGGYTF.